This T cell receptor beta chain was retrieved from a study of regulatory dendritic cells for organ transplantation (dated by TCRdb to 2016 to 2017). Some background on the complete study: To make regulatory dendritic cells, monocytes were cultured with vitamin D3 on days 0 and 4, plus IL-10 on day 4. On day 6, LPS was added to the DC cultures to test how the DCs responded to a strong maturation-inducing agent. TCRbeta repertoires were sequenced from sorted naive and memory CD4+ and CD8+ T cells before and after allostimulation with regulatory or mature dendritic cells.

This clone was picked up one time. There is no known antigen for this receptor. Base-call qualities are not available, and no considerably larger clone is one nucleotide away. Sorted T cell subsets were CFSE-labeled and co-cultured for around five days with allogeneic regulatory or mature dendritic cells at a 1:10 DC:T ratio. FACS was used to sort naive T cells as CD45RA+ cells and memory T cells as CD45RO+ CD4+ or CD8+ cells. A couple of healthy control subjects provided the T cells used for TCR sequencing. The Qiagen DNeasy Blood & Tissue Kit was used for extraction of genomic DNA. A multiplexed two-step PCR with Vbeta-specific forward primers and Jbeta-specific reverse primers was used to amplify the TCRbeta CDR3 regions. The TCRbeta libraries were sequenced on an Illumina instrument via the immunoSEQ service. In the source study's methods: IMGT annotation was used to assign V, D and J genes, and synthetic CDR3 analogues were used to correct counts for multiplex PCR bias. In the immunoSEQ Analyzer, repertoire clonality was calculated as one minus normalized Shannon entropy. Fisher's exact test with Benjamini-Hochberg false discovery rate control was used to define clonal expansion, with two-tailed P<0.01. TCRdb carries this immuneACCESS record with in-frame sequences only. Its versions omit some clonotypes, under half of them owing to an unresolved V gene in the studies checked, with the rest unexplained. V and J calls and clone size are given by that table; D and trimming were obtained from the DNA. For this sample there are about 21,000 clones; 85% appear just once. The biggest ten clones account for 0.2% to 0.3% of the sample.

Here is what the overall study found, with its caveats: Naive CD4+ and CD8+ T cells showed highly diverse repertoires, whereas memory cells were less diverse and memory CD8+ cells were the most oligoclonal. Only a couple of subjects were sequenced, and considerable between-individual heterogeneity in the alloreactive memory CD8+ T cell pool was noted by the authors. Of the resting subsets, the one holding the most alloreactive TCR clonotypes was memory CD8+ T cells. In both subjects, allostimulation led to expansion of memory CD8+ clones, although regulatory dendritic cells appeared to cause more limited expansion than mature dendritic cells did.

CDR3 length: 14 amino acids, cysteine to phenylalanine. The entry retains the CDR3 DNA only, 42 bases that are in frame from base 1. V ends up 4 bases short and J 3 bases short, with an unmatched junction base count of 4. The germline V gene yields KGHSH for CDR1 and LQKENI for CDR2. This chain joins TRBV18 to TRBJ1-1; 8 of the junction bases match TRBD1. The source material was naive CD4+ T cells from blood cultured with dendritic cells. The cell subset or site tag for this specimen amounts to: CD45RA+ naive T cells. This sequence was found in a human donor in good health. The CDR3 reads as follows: CASSLATGDTEAFF. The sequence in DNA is TGTGCCAGCTCACTTGCGACAGGGGACACTGAAGCTTTCTTT.